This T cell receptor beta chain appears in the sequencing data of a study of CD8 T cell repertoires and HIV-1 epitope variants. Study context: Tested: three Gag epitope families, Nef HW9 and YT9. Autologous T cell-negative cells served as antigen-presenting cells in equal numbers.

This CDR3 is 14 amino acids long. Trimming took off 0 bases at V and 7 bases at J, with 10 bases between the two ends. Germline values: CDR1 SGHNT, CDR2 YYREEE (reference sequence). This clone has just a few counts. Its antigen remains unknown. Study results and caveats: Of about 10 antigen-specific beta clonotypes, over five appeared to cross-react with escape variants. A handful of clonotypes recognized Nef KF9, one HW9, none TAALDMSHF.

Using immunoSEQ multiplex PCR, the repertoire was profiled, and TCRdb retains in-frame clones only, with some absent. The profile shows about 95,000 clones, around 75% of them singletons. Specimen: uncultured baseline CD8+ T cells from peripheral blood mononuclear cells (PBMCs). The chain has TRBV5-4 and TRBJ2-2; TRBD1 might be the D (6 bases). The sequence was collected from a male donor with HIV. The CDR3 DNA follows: TGTGCCAGCAGCTTGGAGCAGGGGAACGGGGAGCTGTTTTTT. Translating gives CASSLEQGNGELFF.